A selection of T cell receptor beta chains follows, all from one sample in a study of CD8+ T cells in alopecia areata. The data were produced by immunoSEQ multiplex PCR, yet TCRdb's version contains in-frame clones alone and is incomplete. Found here are 90,000 to 100,000 clones, about two fifths of them singletons; the top ten hold approximately 1.5%. The sequenced material came from CD4+ T cells sorted from blood. The receptors originated from a human donor with alopecia areata. Both conserved end residues are part of each CDR3. The D gene is left open where the match is weak. A row's size may be missing; if present it is once, few, many or a size class.

clone size: -
CDR3 length: 14
V gene: TRBV29-1
J gene: TRBJ2-7
D gene: -
CDR3 DNA: TGCAGCGTTGATCCGGGTGAAGGCTCCTACGAGCAGTACTTC
CDR3 protein: CSVDPGEGSYEQYF

clone size: few
CDR3 length: 15
V gene: TRBV5-1
J gene: TRBJ1-1
D gene: -
CDR3 DNA: TGCGCCAGCAGCTTGACCGACACGGGATCCCTTGAAGCTTTCTTT
CDR3 protein: CASSLTDTGSLEAFF

clone size: -
CDR3 length: 14
V gene: TRBV5-1
J gene: TRBJ2-3
D gene: -
CDR3 DNA: TGCGCCAGCAGTGGGCAGGCTAGCACAGATACGCAGTATTTT
CDR3 protein: CASSGQASTDTQYF

clone size: -
CDR3 length: 15
V gene: TRBV5-6
J gene: TRBJ2-3
D gene: -
CDR3 DNA: TGTGCCAGCAGCTTGGTGCAGGGACGCCCAGATACGCAGTATTTT
CDR3 protein: CASSLVQGRPDTQYF

clone size: -
CDR3 length: 19
V gene: TRBV19
J gene: TRBJ2-1
D gene: TRBD2
CDR3 DNA: TGTGCCAGTAGTATAGGTAGAGGACTTAGGGGACTAGAGAACAATGAGCAGTTCTTC
CDR3 protein: CASSIGRGLRGLENNEQFF

clone size: -
CDR3 length: 15
V gene: TRBV19
J gene: TRBJ2-5
D gene: TRBD2
CDR3 DNA: TGTGCCAGTAGTAAACTAGCGGGAGATCAAGAGACCCAGTACTTC
CDR3 protein: CASSKLAGDQETQYF

clone size: few
CDR3 length: 13
V gene: TRBV7-9
J gene: TRBJ2-4
D gene: -
CDR3 DNA: TGTGCCAGCAGCTTAGCCCTCGGTGACATTCAGTACTTC
CDR3 protein: CASSLALGDIQYF

clone size: few
CDR3 length: 15
V gene: TRBV7-9
J gene: TRBJ2-1
D gene: TRBD1
CDR3 DNA: TGTGCCAGCAGCGCTGGACAGGGTTGGTACAATGAGCAGTTCTTC
CDR3 protein: CASSAGQGWYNEQFF

clone size: -
CDR3 length: 17
V gene: TRBV7-9
J gene: TRBJ1-6
D gene: -
CDR3 DNA: TGTGCCAGCAGCTCTTGGCCGTCGAAGCCCTATAATTCACCCCTCCACTTT
CDR3 protein: CASSSWPSKPYNSPLHF

clone size: few
CDR3 length: 13
V gene: TRBV27
J gene: TRBJ2-7
D gene: -
CDR3 DNA: TGTGCCAGCAGTTTTCATGGCCCCAACGAGCAGTACTTC
CDR3 protein: CASSFHGPNEQYF

clone size: -
CDR3 length: 13
V gene: TRBV18
J gene: TRBJ2-5
D gene: -
CDR3 DNA: TGTGCCAGCTCACCCGAGGTTTCGGAGACCCAGTACTTC
CDR3 protein: CASSPEVSETQYF

clone size: -
CDR3 length: 14
V gene: TRBV6-5
J gene: TRBJ2-7
D gene: TRBD2
CDR3 DNA: TGTGCCAGCAGGACCTCGGGGGGAGAGGGCGAGCAGTACTTC
CDR3 protein: CASRTSGGEGEQYF

clone size: -
CDR3 length: 12
V gene: TRBV25-1
J gene: TRBJ1-1
D gene: -
CDR3 DNA: TGTGCCAGCAGTCTTATGAACACTGAAGCTTTCTTT
CDR3 protein: CASSLMNTEAFF

clone size: few
CDR3 length: 11
V gene: TRBV30
J gene: TRBJ2-3
D gene: -
CDR3 DNA: TGTGCCTGGCAGAACACAGATACGCAGTATTTT
CDR3 protein: CAWQNTDTQYF

clone size: few
CDR3 length: 13
V gene: TRBV30
J gene: TRBJ2-2
D gene: TRBD1
CDR3 DNA: TGTGCCTGGAAGGGGGCGCCCACCGGGGAGCTGTTTTTT
CDR3 protein: CAWKGAPTGELFF

clone size: few
CDR3 length: 11
V gene: TRBV20-1
J gene: TRBJ2-7
D gene: -
CDR3 DNA: TGCAGTGCTAGAGCAGGTTACGAGCAGTACTTC
CDR3 protein: CSARAGYEQYF

clone size: -
CDR3 length: 14
V gene: TRBV29-1
J gene: TRBJ1-1
D gene: -
CDR3 DNA: TGCAGCGTTGATATTGGTCCGTTGAACACTGAAGCTTTCTTT
CDR3 protein: CSVDIGPLNTEAFF

clone size: -
CDR3 length: 12
V gene: TRBV29-1
J gene: TRBJ2-7
D gene: -
CDR3 DNA: TGCAGCGCCGAGGGCAGGTCCTACGAGCAGTACTTC
CDR3 protein: CSAEGRSYEQYF

clone size: -
CDR3 length: 13
V gene: TRBV25-1
J gene: TRBJ2-7
D gene: -
CDR3 DNA: TGTGCCAGCAGTGGATGGGGTCTAAACGAGCAGTACTTC
CDR3 protein: CASSGWGLNEQYF

clone size: -
CDR3 length: 14
V gene: TRBV5-1
J gene: TRBJ2-7
D gene: -
CDR3 DNA: TGCGCCAGCAGCTCTCCGGACACCACCTACGAGCAGTACTTC
CDR3 protein: CASSSPDTTYEQYF

clone size: -
CDR3 length: 14
V gene: TRBV28
J gene: TRBJ2-4
D gene: TRBD1
CDR3 DNA: TGTGCCAGCAGTCAACAGGGGGCGGCAAACATTCAGTACTTC
CDR3 protein: CASSQQGAANIQYF

clone size: -
CDR3 length: 13
V gene: TRBV2
J gene: TRBJ2-7
D gene: -
CDR3 DNA: TGTGCCAGCAGCACCGCGGGGTTTGACCAGCGGTACTTC
CDR3 protein: CASSTAGFDQRYF

clone size: -
CDR3 length: 15
V gene: TRBV5-4
J gene: TRBJ2-7
D gene: -
CDR3 DNA: TGTGCCAGCAGCCTGAGGGACATCCGCTCCTACGAGCAGTACTTC
CDR3 protein: CASSLRDIRSYEQYF

clone size: -
CDR3 length: 12
V gene: TRBV29-1
J gene: TRBJ2-2
D gene: -
CDR3 DNA: TGCTCCGGTCGGAGGAACACCGGGGAGCTGTTTTTT
CDR3 protein: CSGRRNTGELFF

clone size: few
CDR3 length: 13
V gene: TRBV29-1
J gene: TRBJ2-1
D gene: TRBD2
CDR3 DNA: TGCAGCGTTGACACATCAGCGGGGAATGAGCAGTTCTTC
CDR3 protein: CSVDTSAGNEQFF

clone size: few
CDR3 length: 12
V gene: TRBV28
J gene: TRBJ2-7
D gene: -
CDR3 DNA: TGTGCCAGCAGCCAAACTAGAATTGAGCAGTACTTC
CDR3 protein: CASSQTRIEQYF

clone size: -
CDR3 length: 13
V gene: TRBV5-1
J gene: TRBJ2-1
D gene: -
CDR3 DNA: TGCGCCAGCAGCCTCCGACCGGGACTTGAGCAGTTCTTC
CDR3 protein: CASSLRPGLEQFF

clone size: -
CDR3 length: 12
V gene: TRBV30
J gene: TRBJ2-3
D gene: TRBD1
CDR3 DNA: TGTGCCGGGACAGCTAGCACAGATACGCAGTATTTT
CDR3 protein: CAGTASTDTQYF

clone size: -
CDR3 length: 11
V gene: TRBV29-1
J gene: TRBJ1-1
D gene: -
CDR3 DNA: TGCAGCGTTACCATGAACACTGAAGCTTTCTTT
CDR3 protein: CSVTMNTEAFF

clone size: -
CDR3 length: 15
V gene: TRBV6-1
J gene: TRBJ2-1
D gene: -
CDR3 DNA: TGTGCCAGCATCCCCCAAATTCACCCTTACAATGAGCAGTTCTTC
CDR3 protein: CASIPQIHPYNEQFF

clone size: -
CDR3 length: 13
V gene: TRBV9
J gene: TRBJ2-5
D gene: -
CDR3 DNA: TGTGCCAGCAGCGTAGGGTGGGGAGAGACCCAGTACTTC
CDR3 protein: CASSVGWGETQYF

clone size: few
CDR3 length: 17
V gene: TRBV5-6
J gene: TRBJ1-3
D gene: TRBD1
CDR3 DNA: TGTGCCAGCAGCTTACCCCGGGACAGGGGGCTCGGAAACACCATATATTTT
CDR3 protein: CASSLPRDRGLGNTIYF

clone size: -
CDR3 length: 12
V gene: TRBV29-1
J gene: TRBJ1-6
D gene: -
CDR3 DNA: TGCAGCGTCGGCGACAGTAAATCGGCCCTCCACTTT
CDR3 protein: CSVGDSKSALHF